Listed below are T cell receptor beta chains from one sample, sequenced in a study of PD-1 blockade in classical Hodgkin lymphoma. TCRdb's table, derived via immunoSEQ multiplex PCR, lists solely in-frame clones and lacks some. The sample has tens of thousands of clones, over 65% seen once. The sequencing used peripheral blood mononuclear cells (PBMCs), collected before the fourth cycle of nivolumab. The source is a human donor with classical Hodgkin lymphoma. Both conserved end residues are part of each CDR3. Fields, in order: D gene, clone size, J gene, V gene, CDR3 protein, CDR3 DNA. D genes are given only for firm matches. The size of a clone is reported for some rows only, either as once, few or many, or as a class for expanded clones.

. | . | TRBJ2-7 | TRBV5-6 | CASSFWTQAIYEQYF | TGTGCCAGCAGCTTTTGGACACAGGCTATTTACGAGCAGTACTTC
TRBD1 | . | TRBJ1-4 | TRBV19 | CASSTDRETNEKLFF | TGTGCCAGTAGTACCGACAGGGAAACTAATGAAAAACTGTTTTTT
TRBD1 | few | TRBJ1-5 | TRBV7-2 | CASSKTGNQPQHF | TGTGCCAGCAGCAAGACAGGGAATCAGCCCCAGCATTTT
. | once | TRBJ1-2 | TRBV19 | CASTDPPGSGYTF | TGTGCCAGTACCGACCCCCCAGGGTCTGGCTACACCTTC
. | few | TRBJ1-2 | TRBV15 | CATSPRQRANYGYTF | TGTGCCACCTCTCCAAGACAGCGAGCTAACTATGGCTACACCTTC
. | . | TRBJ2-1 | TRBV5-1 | CASSGPDGLNLNEQFF | TGCGCCAGCAGCGGACCTGACGGACTTAACCTCAATGAGCAGTTCTTC
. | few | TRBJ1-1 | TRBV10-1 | CASSGLGRSEAFF | TGCGCCAGCAGTGGTCTAGGCCGATCTGAAGCTTTCTTT
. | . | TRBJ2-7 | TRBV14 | CASSQVGYEQYF | TGTGCCAGCAGCCAAGTGGGCTACGAGCAGTACTTC
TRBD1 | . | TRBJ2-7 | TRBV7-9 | CASSPKTGGILKSYEQYF | TGTGCCAGCAGCCCAAAGACAGGGGGTATATTAAAATCCTACGAGCAGTACTTC
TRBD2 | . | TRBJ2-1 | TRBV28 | CASSLRLAGVVEQFF | TGTGCCAGCAGTTTACGACTAGCGGGGGTCGTTGAGCAGTTCTTC
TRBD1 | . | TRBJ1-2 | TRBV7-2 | CASSAQGADGYTF | TGTGCCAGCAGCGCCCAGGGGGCGGATGGCTACACCTTC
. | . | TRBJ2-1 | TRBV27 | CASSPLRGQQFF | TGTGCCAGCAGTCCCTTGCGGGGGCAGCAGTTCTTC
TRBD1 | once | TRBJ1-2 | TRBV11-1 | CAIPYRGHGYTF | TGTGCCATCCCGTACAGGGGGCACGGCTACACCTTC
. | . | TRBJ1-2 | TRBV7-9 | CASSLAYRQFGYTF | TGTGCCAGCAGCTTAGCGTACCGCCAATTCGGCTACACCTTC
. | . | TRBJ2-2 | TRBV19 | CASSSRYTGELFF | TGTGCCAGTAGTTCTCGGTACACCGGGGAGCTGTTTTTT
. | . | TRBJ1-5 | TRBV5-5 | CASSSSGFQPQHF | TGTGCCAGCAGCTCCTCAGGGTTTCAGCCCCAGCATTTT
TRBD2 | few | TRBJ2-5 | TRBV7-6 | CASSQRVIAGAQETQYF | TGTGCCAGCAGCCAGAGGGTAATAGCGGGGGCCCAAGAGACCCAGTACTTC
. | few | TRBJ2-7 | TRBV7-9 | CASSLEVGGFSYEQYF | TGTGCCAGCAGCTTAGAAGTTGGTGGATTCTCCTACGAGCAGTACTTC
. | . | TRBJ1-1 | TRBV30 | CAWSVLVGSEAFF | TGTGCCTGGAGTGTACTTGTGGGCAGTGAAGCTTTCTTT
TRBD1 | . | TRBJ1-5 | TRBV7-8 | CASSLGPRTGKNQPQHF | TGTGCCAGCAGCTTAGGGCCCCGGACAGGGAAGAATCAGCCCCAGCATTTT
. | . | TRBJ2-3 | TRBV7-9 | CASSFGGSPDTQYF | TGTGCCAGCAGCTTTGGGGGCTCCCCAGATACGCAGTATTTT
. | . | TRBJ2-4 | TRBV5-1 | CASSSLGESLAKNIQYF | TGCGCCAGCAGCAGTTTAGGGGAGTCCCTGGCCAAAAACATTCAGTACTTC
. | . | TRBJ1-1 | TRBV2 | CASSESGYGEAFF | TGTGCCAGCAGTGAGTCCGGTTATGGTGAAGCTTTCTTT
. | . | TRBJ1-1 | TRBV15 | CATVGGTGSTKAFF | TGTGCCACCGTCGGAGGTACAGGGAGTACAAAAGCTTTCTTT
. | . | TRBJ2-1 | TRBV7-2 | CASSLANLGYPYNEQFF | TGTGCCAGCAGCTTAGCTAACCTGGGGTACCCATACAATGAGCAGTTCTTC
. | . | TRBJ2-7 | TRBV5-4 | CASSLAAGAAAWMYEQYF | TGTGCCAGCAGCTTGGCCGCGGGGGCAGCAGCATGGATGTACGAGCAGTACTTC
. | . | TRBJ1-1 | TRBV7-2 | CASRSGYTEAFF | TGTGCCAGCAGATCAGGGTACACTGAAGCTTTCTTT
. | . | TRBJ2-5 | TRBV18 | CASSRTLQETQYF | TGTGCCAGCTCACGTACATTGCAAGAGACCCAGTACTTC
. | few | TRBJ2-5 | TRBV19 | CASSPTGSRGETQYF | TGTGCCAGTAGCCCGACAGGTTCTCGAGGGGAGACCCAGTACTTC